Presented here are 6 T cell receptor beta chains from one specimen sequenced in a study of blood T cell repertoires in COVID-19. Some clones are missing from TCRdb's copy, which holds only in-frame ones; the method was immunoSEQ multiplex PCR. The profile shows approximately 500,000 clones, roughly nine tenths of them singletons. Material: peripheral blood. The receptors stem from a woman aged 45-59 years with COVID-19, enrolled during active disease.

The DNA for the CDR3 is TGCGCCAGCAGCCCGCGCTATACCGGGACAGGGAACTATGGCTACACCTTC. As protein: CASSPRYTGTGNYGYTF. V is TRBV4-1 and J is TRBJ1-2; 9 bases map to TRBD1. The ends lost 4 bases at V and 2 bases at J; junction bases unmatched: 11. Per the germline V gene, CDR1 is MGHRA and CDR2 is YSYEKL. CDR3 size: 17 residues.

This chain uses TRBV28 with TRBJ2-1, with D uncertain. Germline V lookup: CDR1 MDHEN, CDR2 SYDVKM. The CDR3 covers 12 residues. V was shortened by 5 bases and J by 14 bases, with 16 bases between the two germline ends. The CDR3 DNA reads TGTGCCAGCAGTCCTTCCGCGGAGTGGAAGTTCTTC. Its translation: CASSPSAEWKFF.

This chain joins TRBV2 and TRBJ1-2; D is unresolved. Germline CDR1 reads SNHLY; CDR2 reads FYNNEI. The CDR3 has 13 amino acids. V was shortened by 10 bases and J by 3 bases, with 15 bases between the two germline ends. CDR3 residues: CATLRGGYYGYTF. The CDR3 DNA is TGTGCCACCCTCCGAGGTGGGTACTATGGCTACACCTTC.

CDR3: CASSQESLGRGPYSYNEQFF. CDR3 nucleotides: TGCGCCAGCAGCCAAGAGTCATTAGGTAGGGGCCCTTACTCCTACAATGAGCAGTTCTTC. The V call is TRBV4-1, the J call TRBJ2-1, with TRBD1 as a possible D gene (5 bases). Germline CDR1 MGHRA, CDR2 YSYEKL. Trimming shortened V by 0 bases and J by 0 bases, and 21 bases separated the two germline ends. The CDR3 consists of 20 residues.

The gene calls are TRBV18 and TRBJ2-7; 7 positions agree with TRBD2. With 0 bases clipped from V and 4 bases from J, the junction kept 6 bases outside the gene matches. Germline V gene data show CDR1 as KGHSH and CDR2 as LQKENI. The CDR3 is 15 residues long. The DNA for the CDR3 is TGTGCCAGCTCACCACCGGGGAGGGCAAGGTACGAGCAGTACTTC. This gives the protein CASSPPGRARYEQYF. Based on the CDR3 plus reference TRBV18 and TRBJ2-7, the full variable domain is NAGVMQNPRHLVRRRGQEARLRCSPMKGHSHVYWYRQLPEEGLKFMVYLQKENIIDESGMPKERFSAEFPKEGPSILRIQQVVRGDSAAYFCASSPPGRARYEQYFGPGTRLTVT.

V gene TRBV29-1 combines with J gene TRBJ2-3, with 9 bases that match TRBD2. Per the germline V gene, CDR1 is SQVTM and CDR2 is ANQGSEA. V was clipped by 1 base and J by 8 bases; unmatched bases: 16. The CDR3 has 17 amino acids. In nucleotides, the CDR3 is TGCAGCGTTGAAGCAAGCGGGGGGCCCCTCCATGGGCGTACGCAGTATTTT. Translated: CSVEASGGPLHGRTQYF.